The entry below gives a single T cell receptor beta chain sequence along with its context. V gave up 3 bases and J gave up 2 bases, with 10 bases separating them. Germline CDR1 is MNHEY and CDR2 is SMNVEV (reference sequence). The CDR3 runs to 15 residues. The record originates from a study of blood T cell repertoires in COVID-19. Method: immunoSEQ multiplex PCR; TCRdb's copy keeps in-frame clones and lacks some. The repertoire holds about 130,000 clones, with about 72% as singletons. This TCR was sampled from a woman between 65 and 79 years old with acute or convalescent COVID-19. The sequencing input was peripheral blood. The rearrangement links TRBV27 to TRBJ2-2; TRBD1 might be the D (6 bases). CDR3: CASSFLGANTGELFF. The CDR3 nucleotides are TGTGCCAGCAGTTTTTTGGGGGCTAACACCGGGGAGCTGTTTTTT.